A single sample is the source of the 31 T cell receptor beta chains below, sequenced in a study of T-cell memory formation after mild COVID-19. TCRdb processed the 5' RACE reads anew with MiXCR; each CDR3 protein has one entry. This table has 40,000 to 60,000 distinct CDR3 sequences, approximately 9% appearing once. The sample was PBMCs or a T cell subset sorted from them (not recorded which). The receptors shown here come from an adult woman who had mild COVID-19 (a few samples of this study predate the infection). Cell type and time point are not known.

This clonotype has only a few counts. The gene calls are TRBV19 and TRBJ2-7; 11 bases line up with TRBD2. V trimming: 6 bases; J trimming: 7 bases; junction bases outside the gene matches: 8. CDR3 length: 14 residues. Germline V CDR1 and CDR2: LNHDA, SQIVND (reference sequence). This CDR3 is CASRQLAGGGEQYF. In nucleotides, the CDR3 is TGTGCCAGTAGGCAGCTAGCGGGAGGCGGAGAGCAGTACTTC.

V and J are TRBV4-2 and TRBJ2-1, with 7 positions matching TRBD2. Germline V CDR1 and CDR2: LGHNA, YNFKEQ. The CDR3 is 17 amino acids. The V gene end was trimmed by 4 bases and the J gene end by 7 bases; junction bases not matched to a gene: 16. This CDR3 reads CASSLLEVGGGKNEQFF. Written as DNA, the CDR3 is TGTGCCAGCAGCCTATTAGAGGTGGGCGGGGGAAAAAATGAGCAGTTCTTC.

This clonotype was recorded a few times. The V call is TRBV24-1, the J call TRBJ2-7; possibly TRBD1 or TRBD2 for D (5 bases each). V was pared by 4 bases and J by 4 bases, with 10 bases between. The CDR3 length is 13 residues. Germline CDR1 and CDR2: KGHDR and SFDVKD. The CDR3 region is CATSETGLYEQYF. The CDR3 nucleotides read TGTGCCACCAGTGAGACGGGGCTGTACGAGCAGTACTTC.

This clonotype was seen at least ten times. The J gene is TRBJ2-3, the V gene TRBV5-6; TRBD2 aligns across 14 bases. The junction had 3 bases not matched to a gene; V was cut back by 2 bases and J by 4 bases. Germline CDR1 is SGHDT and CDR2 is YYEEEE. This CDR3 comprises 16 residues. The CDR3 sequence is CASSFGLAGGADTQYF. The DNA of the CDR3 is TGTGCCAGCAGCTTTGGACTAGCGGGAGGAGCAGATACGCAGTATTTT.

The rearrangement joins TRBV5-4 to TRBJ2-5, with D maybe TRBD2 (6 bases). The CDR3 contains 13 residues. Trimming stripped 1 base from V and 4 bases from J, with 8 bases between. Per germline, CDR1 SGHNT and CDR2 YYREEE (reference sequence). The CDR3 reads CASSLYGGETQYF. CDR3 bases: TGTGCCAGCAGCTTGTACGGGGGAGAGACCCAGTACTTC.

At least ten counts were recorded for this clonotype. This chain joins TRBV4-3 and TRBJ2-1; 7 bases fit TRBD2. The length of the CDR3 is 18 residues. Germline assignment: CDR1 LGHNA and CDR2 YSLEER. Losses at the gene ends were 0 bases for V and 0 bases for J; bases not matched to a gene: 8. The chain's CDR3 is CASSQDRQRGSSYNEQFF. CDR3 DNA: TGCGCCAGCAGCCAAGATCGGCAGCGGGGTTCCTCCTACAATGAGCAGTTCTTC.

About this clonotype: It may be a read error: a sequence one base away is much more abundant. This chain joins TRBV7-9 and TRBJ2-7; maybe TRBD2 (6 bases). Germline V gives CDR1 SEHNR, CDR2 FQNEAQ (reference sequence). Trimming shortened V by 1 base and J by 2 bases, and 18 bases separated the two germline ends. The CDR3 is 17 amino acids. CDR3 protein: CASSLEGLARDPYEQYF. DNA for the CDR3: TGTGCCAGCAGCTTAGAAGGTCTAGCGCGAGATCCCTACGAGCAGTACTTC.

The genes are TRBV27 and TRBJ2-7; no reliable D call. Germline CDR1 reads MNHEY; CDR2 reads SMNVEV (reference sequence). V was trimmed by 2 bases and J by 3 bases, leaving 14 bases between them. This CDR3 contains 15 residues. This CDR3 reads CASSLGSPLSYEQYF. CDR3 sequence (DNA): TGTGCCAGCAGTTTAGGCAGCCCTCTAAGCTACGAGCAGTACTTC.

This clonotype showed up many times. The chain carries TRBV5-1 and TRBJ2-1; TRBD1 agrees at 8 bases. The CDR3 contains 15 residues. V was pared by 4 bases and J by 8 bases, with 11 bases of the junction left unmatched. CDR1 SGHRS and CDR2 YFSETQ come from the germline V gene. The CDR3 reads CASSLDRGGGDEQFF. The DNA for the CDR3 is TGCGCCAGCAGCCTCGACAGGGGTGGGGGCGATGAGCAGTTCTTC.

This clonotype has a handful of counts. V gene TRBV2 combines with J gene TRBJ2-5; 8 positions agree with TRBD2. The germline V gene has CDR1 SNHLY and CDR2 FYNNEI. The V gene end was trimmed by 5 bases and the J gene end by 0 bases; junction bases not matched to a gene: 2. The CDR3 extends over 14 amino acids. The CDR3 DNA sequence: TGTGCCAGCAGTCGGGGGGGGTACCAAGAGACCCAGTACTTC. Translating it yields CASSRGGYQETQYF.

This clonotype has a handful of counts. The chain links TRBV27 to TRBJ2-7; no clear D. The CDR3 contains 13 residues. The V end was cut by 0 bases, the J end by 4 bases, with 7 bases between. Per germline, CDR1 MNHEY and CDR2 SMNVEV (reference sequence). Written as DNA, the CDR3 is TGTGCCAGCAGTTTATCGATGGGGTACGAGCAGTACTTC. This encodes CASSLSMGYEQYF.

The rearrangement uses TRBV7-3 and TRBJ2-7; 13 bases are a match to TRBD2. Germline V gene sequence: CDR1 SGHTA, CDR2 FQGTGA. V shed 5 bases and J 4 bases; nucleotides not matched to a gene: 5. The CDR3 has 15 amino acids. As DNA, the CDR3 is TGTGCCAGCAGCCCACTAGCGGGGGGGATTTACGAGCAGTACTTC. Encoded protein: CASSPLAGGIYEQYF.

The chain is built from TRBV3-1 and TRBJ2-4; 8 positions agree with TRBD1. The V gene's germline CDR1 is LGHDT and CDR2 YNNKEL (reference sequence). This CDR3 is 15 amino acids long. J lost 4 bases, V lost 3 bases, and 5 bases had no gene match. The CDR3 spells CASSHLRTGKNIQYF. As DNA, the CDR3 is TGTGCCAGCAGCCATCTTCGGACAGGGAAAAACATTCAGTACTTC.

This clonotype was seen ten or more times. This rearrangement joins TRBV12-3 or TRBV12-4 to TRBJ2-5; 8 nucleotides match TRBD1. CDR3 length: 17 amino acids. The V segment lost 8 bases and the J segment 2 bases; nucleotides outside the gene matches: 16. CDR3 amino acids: CASSPWGRGQFQETQYF. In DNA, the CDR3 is TGTGCCAGCTCTCCATGGGGCAGGGGGCAGTTTCAAGAGACCCAGTACTTC.

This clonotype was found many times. The CDR3 nucleotides are TGTGCCAGCAGTTTACAGAAGCAGTTTGAAAAACTGTTTTTT. As protein: CASSLQKQFEKLFF. The rearrangement links TRBV6-5 to TRBJ1-4; no firm D call. This CDR3 contains 14 residues. From germline, CDR1 is MNHEY and CDR2 SVGAGI. The V gene lost 4 bases and the J gene lost 7 bases, with 13 bases spanning the gap.

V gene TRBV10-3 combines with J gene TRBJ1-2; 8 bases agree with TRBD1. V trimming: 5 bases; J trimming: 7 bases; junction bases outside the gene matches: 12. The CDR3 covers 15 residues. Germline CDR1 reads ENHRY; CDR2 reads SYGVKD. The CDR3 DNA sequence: TGTGCCATCAGTTCGGACCCACAGGGGGAAGGTGGCTACACCTTC. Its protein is CAISSDPQGEGGYTF.

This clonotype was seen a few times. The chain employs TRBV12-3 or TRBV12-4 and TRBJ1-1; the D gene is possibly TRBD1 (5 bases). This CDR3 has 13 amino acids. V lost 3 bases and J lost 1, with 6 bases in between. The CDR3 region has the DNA TGTGCCAGCAGTTTCGACAGGAACACTGAAGCTTTCTTT. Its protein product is CASSFDRNTEAFF.

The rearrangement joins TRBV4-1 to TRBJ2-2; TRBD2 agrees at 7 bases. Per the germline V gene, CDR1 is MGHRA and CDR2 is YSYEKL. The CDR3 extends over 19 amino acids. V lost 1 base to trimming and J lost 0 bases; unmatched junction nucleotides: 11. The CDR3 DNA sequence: TGCGCCAGCAGCCAAGGATACCTGGGAGGGACTCCGAACACCGGGGAGCTGTTTTTT. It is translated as CASSQGYLGGTPNTGELFF.

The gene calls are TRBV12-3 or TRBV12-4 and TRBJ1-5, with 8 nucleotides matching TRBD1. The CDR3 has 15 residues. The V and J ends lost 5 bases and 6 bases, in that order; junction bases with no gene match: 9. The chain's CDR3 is CASSTDQGAIQPQHF. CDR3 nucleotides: TGTGCCAGCAGTACCGACCAGGGGGCAATTCAGCCCCAGCATTTT.

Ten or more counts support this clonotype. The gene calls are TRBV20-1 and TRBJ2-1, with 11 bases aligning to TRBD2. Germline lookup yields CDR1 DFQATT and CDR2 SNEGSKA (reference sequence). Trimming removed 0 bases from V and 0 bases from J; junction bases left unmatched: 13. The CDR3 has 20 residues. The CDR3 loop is CSARDMWASGRLLSYNEQFF. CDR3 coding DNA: TGCAGTGCTAGAGATATGTGGGCTAGCGGGAGGTTGCTCTCCTACAATGAGCAGTTCTTC.

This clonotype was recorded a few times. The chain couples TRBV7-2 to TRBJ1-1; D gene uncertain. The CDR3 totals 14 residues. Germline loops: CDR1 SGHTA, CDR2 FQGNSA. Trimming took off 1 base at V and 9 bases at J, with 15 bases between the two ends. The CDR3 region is CASSLDLGVSKAFF. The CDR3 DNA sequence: TGTGCCAGCAGCTTAGATTTAGGAGTTAGTAAAGCTTTCTTT.

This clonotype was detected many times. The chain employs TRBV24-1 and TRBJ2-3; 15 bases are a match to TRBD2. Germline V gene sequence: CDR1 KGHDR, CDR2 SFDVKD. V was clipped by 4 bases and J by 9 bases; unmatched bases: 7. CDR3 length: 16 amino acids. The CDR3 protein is CATSDWTSGRANTQYF. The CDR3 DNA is TGTGCCACCAGTGACTGGACTAGCGGGAGGGCCAACACGCAGTATTTT.

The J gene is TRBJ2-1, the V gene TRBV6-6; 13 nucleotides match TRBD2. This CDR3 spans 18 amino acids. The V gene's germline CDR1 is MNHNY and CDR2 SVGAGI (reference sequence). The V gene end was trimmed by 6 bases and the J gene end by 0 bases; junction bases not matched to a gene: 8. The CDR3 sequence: CASRGLAGSFSSYNEQFF. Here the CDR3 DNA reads TGTGCCAGCAGGGGACTAGCGGGATCCTTCAGCTCCTACAATGAGCAGTTCTTC.

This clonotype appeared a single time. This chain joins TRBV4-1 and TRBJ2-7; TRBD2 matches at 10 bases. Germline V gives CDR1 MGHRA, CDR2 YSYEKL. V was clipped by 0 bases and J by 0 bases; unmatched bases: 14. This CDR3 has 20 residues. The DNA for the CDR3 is TGCGCCAGCAGCCAAGAGCCCCCGGGGGTAGCGGGGGGTGACTCCTACGAGCAGTACTTC. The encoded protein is CASSQEPPGVAGGDSYEQYF.

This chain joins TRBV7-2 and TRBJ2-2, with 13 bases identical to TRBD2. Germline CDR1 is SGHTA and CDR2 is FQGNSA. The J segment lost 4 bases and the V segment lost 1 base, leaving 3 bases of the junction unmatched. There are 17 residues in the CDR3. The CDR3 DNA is TGTGCCAGCAGCTTAGTTGGGACTAGCGGGATCACCGGGGAGCTGTTTTTT. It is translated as CASSLVGTSGITGELFF.

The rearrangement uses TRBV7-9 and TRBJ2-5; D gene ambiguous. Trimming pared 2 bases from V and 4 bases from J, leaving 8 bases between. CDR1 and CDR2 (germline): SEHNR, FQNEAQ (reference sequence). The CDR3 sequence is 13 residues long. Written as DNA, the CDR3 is TGTGCCAGCAGCTTAATGGGTGGAGAGACCCAGTACTTC. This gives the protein CASSLMGGETQYF.

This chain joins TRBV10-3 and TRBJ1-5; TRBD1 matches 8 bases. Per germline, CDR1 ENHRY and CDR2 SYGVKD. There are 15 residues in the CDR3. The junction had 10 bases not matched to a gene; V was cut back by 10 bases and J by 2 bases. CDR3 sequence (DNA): TGTGCCACCACCCGACTGGGACAGGGCAATCAGCCCCAGCATTTT. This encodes CATTRLGQGNQPQHF.

The CDR3 nucleotides are TGTGCCAGCAGCCAGGCGGCAGGGGGCTCCTACGAGCAGTACTTC. Residues: CASSQAAGGSYEQYF. V is TRBV11-3 and J is TRBJ2-7, with 7 positions matching TRBD1. The CDR3 contains 15 residues. Unmatched junction bases numbered 7, after V lost 5 bases and J lost 0 bases. Germline CDR1 is SGHNT and CDR2 is YENEEA.

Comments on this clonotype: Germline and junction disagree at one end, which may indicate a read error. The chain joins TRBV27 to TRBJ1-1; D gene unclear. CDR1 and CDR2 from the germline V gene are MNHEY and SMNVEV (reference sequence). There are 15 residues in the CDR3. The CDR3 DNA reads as TGTGCCTGCAGTTACCAGGCGTCCGGGAACACTGAAGCTTTCTTT. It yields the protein CACSYQASGNTEAFF.

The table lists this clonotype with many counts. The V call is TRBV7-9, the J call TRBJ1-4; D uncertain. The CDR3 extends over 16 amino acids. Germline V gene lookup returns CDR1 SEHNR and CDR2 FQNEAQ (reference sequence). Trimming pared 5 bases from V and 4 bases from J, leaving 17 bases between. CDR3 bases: TGTGCCAGCAGCCCATTTAGTTCCGACCTTAATGAAAAACTGTTTTTT. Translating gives CASSPFSSDLNEKLFF.

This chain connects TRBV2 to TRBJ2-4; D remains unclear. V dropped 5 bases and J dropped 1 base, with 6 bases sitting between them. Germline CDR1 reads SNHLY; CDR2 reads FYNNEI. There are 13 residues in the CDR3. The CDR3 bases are TGTGCCAGCAGTAATGAGGCCAAAAACATTCAGTACTTC. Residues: CASSNEAKNIQYF.